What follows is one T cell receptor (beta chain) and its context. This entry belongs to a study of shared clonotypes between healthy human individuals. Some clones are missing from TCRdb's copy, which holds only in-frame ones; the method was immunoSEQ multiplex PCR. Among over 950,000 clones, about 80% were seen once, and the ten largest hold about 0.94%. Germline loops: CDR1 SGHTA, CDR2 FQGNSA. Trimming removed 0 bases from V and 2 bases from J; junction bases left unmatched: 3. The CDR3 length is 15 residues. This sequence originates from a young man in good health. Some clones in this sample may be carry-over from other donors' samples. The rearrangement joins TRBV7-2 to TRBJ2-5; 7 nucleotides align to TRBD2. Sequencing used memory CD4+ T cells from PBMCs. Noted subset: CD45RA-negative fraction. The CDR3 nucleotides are TGTGCCAGCAGCTTAGCACTAGCGTTGCAAGAGACCCAGTACTTC. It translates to CASSLALALQETQYF.